This T cell receptor (beta chain) was identified in a study of blood T cells in healthy people across ages. Through a sample-barcoded 5' primer and a J-beta primer mix, a second PCR was run for 7 to 11 cycles. TCRdb called the 5' RACE reads again in MiXCR, with one record for every CDR3 protein. The sample contains roughly 900,000 distinct CDR3 sequences, roughly 43% of which appear only once. CDR3 size: 16 residues. V was pared by 1 base and J by 0 bases, with 7 bases between. The J gene is TRBJ2-6, the V gene TRBV12-3 or TRBV12-4; D is ambiguous. The sample comprised blood. This sequence was found in a man aged 25 to 40 in good health. The CDR3 loop reads CASSLGRLSGANVLTF. CDR3 bases: TGTGCCAGCAGTTTAGGCCGGCTCTCTGGGGCCAACGTCCTGACTTTC.